The 31 T cell receptor beta chains reported below all come from one sample, sequenced in a study of blood T cell repertoires in COVID-19. The table came from immunoSEQ multiplex PCR; TCRdb's copy has only in-frame clones and leaves some out. The table shows 150,000 to 200,000 clones, with roughly 85% occurring only once. Sequencing was performed on PBMCs or T cells enriched from blood (not recorded which). Every receptor here comes from a woman between 50 and 59 years old who had recovered from COVID-19.

The rearrangement links TRBV11-2 to TRBJ1-5, with D tentatively TRBD1 (6 bases). The length of the CDR3 is 15 residues. The V end lost 5 bases, the J end lost 1 base, and 12 bases lay between the germline ends. CDR1 and CDR2 (germline): SGHAT, FQNNGV. In DNA form, the CDR3 reads TGTGCCAGCAGCCCCAAGAGGGGGAGCAATCAGCCCCAGCATTTT. Protein sequence: CASSPKRGSNQPQHF.

The chain uses TRBV4-3 and TRBJ1-5, with D unresolved. Germline loops: CDR1 LGHNA, CDR2 YSLEER. CDR3 length equals 13 residues. V lost 0 bases and J lost 5, with 5 bases in between. This chain's CDR3 is CASSQDLDQPQHF. As DNA, the CDR3 is TGCGCCAGCAGCCAAGACCTTGATCAGCCCCAGCATTTT.

This clone was detected a few times. The rearrangement uses TRBV27 and TRBJ2-7; 7 positions match TRBD1. CDR1 and CDR2 from the germline V gene are MNHEY and SMNVEV (reference sequence). With V trimmed by 6 bases and J by 4 bases, 3 bases remained unmatched. The CDR3 consists of 12 residues. For the CDR3, the DNA is TGTGCCAGCAGGTCGACAGGGTACGAGCAGTACGTC. This encodes CASRSTGYEQYV.

V is TRBV6-5 and J is TRBJ1-3, with 8 bases aligning to TRBD1. The CDR3 totals 11 residues. After removal of 9 bases from V and 11 bases from J, the junction contained 6 bases not matched to a gene. In germline, CDR1 is MNHEY, CDR2 SVGAGI. CDR3 DNA: TGTGCCAGTCGTGACAGGGGATCCATATATTTT. It encodes CASRDRGSIYF.

The chain has TRBV19 and TRBJ1-1, with TRBD1 identical over 7 bases. The CDR3 runs to 15 residues. Trimming at V came to 2 bases and at J to 1 base, leaving 4 bases not matched to a gene. Germline CDR1 is LNHDA and CDR2 is SQIVND (reference sequence). The DNA for the CDR3 is TGTGCCAGTAGTATAACGGGACAGAAGAACACTGAAGCTTTCTTT. Translated: CASSITGQKNTEAFF.

The chain recombines TRBV18 with TRBJ2-5; 8 positions agree with TRBD2. The CDR3 totals 15 residues. Germline CDR1 and CDR2: KGHSH and LQKENI. The V segment lost 8 bases and the J segment 0 bases; nucleotides outside the gene matches: 8. Here the CDR3 reads CASQVAGGNQETQYF. The CDR3 coding sequence is TGTGCCAGCCAAGTGGCGGGGGGCAACCAAGAGACCCAGTACTTC.

This chain connects TRBV30 to TRBJ2-3; D possibly corresponds to TRBD2 (6 bases). There are 13 residues in the CDR3. Between the trimmed V and J ends, which lost 4 bases and 6 bases, there was a span of 14 bases. Germline CDR1 is GTSNPN and CDR2 is SVGIG (reference sequence). In DNA form, the CDR3 reads TGTGCCTGGACTGACGGGAGTTCGGATACGCAGTATTTT. Its translation: CAWTDGSSDTQYF.

The chain has TRBV5-6 and TRBJ2-5; TRBD1 agrees at 11 bases. Per germline, CDR1 SGHDT and CDR2 YYEEEE. Trimming removed 3 bases from V and 5 bases from J; junction bases left unmatched: 6. This CDR3 comprises 15 residues. The CDR3 DNA sequence: TGTGCCAGCAGCTCGGACAGGGGGCGCCCGGAGACCCAGTACTTC. It yields the protein CASSSDRGRPETQYF.

This clone came up once. The chain is built from TRBV29-1 and TRBJ2-1; D remains ambiguous. The CDR3 length is 10 residues. Germline V gene sequence: CDR1 SQVTM, CDR2 ANQGSEA. V was trimmed by 4 bases and J by 10 bases, leaving 8 bases between them. CDR3 residues: CSVVVAEQFF. The CDR3 nucleotides read TGCAGCGTTGTGGTTGCGGAGCAGTTCTTC.

This chain connects TRBV6-2 or TRBV6-3 to TRBJ2-5; 11 bases align to TRBD2. The CDR3 consists of 14 residues. Germline CDR1 reads MNHEY; CDR2 reads SVGEGT. V lost 4 bases and J lost 4; bases outside the gene matches: 2. The DNA for the CDR3 is TGTGCCAGCAGTTCTAGCGGGAGGCGAGAGACCCAGTACTTC. It specifies CASSSSGRRETQYF.

This clone has just one count. The J gene is TRBJ1-1, the V gene TRBV19, with D possibly matching TRBD1 (5 bases). The germline gives CDR1 LNHDA, CDR2 SQIVND (reference sequence). The CDR3 totals 17 residues. V lost 3 bases, J lost 0 bases, and 17 bases lay in between. The CDR3 coding sequence is TGTGCCAGTAGTATTTGGCAGGGAGGGCTTATGAACACTGAAGCTTTCTTT. Its translation is CASSIWQGGLMNTEAFF.

The rearrangement uses TRBV5-4 and TRBJ2-3, with TRBD2 identical over 7 bases. CDR1 and CDR2 from the germline V gene are SGHNT and YYREEE (reference sequence). J gave up 0 bases and V 5 bases, and 9 bases lay outside the gene matches. The CDR3 extends over 16 amino acids. CDR3 region: CASRLWGGVSTDTQYF. CDR3 bases: TGTGCCAGCAGGCTGTGGGGGGGAGTTAGCACAGATACGCAGTATTTT. The full variable domain, completed using reference TRBV5-4 and TRBJ2-3, is ETGVTQSPTHLIKTRGQQVTLRCSSQSGHNTVSWYQQALGQGPQFIFQYYREEENGRGNFPPRFSGLQFPNYSSELNVNALELDDSALYLCASRLWGGVSTDTQYFGPGTRLTVL.

The gene calls are TRBV19 and TRBJ2-5, with 7 positions matching TRBD1. The germline V gene encodes CDR1 LNHDA and CDR2 SQIVND (reference sequence). Germline trimming cut 4 bases from V and 2 bases from J; bases unmatched to any gene: 4. This CDR3 is built from 14 residues. The CDR3 DNA reads TGTGCCAGTAGTACCCACAGGGGACAAGAGACCCAGTACTTC. This gives the protein CASSTHRGQETQYF.

The chain recombines TRBV30 with TRBJ2-1, with TRBD2 identical over 8 bases. This CDR3 contains 13 residues. Germline V gene data show CDR1 as GTSNPN and CDR2 as SVGIG (reference sequence). V was pared by 5 bases and J by 7 bases, with 7 bases of the junction left unmatched. The CDR3 DNA reads TGTGCCTGGGAAGCGGGAGTTTGGAATGAGCAGTTCTTC. As protein: CAWEAGVWNEQFF.

This chain connects TRBV6-5 to TRBJ1-6; 9 positions match TRBD1. CDR1 MNHEY and CDR2 SVGAGI come from the germline V gene. The CDR3 totals 13 residues. With 10 bases clipped from V and 10 bases from J, the junction kept 8 bases outside the gene matches. In DNA form, the CDR3 reads TGTGCCACCAGCAGGGACAGGGAATCACCCCTCCACTTT. This codes for CATSRDRESPLHF.

The chain recombines TRBV14 with TRBJ1-2, with 8 bases identical to TRBD1. Germline values: CDR1 SGHDN, CDR2 FVKESK. This CDR3 contains 13 residues. Trimming at V came to 3 bases and at J to 6 bases, leaving 3 bases not matched to a gene. CDR3 region: CASSQNRGDGYTF. In nucleotides, the CDR3 is TGTGCCAGCAGCCAGAACAGGGGGGATGGCTACACCTTC.

J is TRBJ2-5 and V is TRBV28; the match to TRBD2 covers 8 bases. V dropped 7 bases and J dropped 1; count of bases not matched to a gene: 5. The CDR3 consists of 14 residues. Germline loops: CDR1 MDHEN, CDR2 SYDVKM. This CDR3 is CASNPGGIQETQYF. CDR3 DNA: TGTGCCAGCAACCCGGGAGGGATCCAAGAGACCCAGTACTTC. The full variable domain, rest sourced from reference TRBV28 and TRBJ2-5, is DVKVTQSSRYLVKRTGEKVFLECVQDMDHENMFWYRQDPGLGLRLIYFSYDVKMKEKGDIPEGYSVSREKKERFSLILESASTNQTSMYLCASNPGGIQETQYFGPGTRLLVL.

The V and J genes are TRBV6-5 and TRBJ2-3; TRBD1 matches at 11 bases. Germline lookup yields CDR1 MNHEY and CDR2 SVGAGI. The CDR3 has 16 residues. The V segment lost 4 bases and the J segment 5 bases; nucleotides outside the gene matches: 8. The CDR3 bases are TGTGCCAGCAGTTGGCTCGGGACAGGGGGTAAAGATACGCAGTATTTT. Translation: CASSWLGTGGKDTQYF.

The V and J genes are TRBV19 and TRBJ2-5, with D possibly matching TRBD2 (5 bases). V gave up 7 bases and J gave up 2 bases, with 17 bases separating them. There are 15 residues in the CDR3. CDR1 LNHDA and CDR2 SQIVND come from the germline V gene (reference sequence). CDR3 in amino acids: CASTVLGGLQETQYF. CDR3 DNA: TGTGCCAGTACGGTTTTAGGCGGGTTACAAGAGACCCAGTACTTC.

The chain has TRBV30 and TRBJ1-3; 7 bases map to TRBD1. Germline trimming cut 8 bases from V and 1 base from J; bases unmatched to any gene: 8. This CDR3 region has 14 residues. Per germline, CDR1 GTSNPN and CDR2 SVGIG (reference sequence). CDR3 sequence (DNA): TGTGCCATGCCCAGGGACAGATCTGGAAACACCATATATTTT. Translated, it gives CAMPRDRSGNTIYF. The full variable domain, in which reference TRBV30 and TRBJ1-3 provide the parts outside the CDR3, is SQTIHQWPATLVQPVGSPLSLECTVEGTSNPNLYWYRQAAGRGLQLLFYSVGIGQISSEVPQNLSASRPQDRQFILSSKKLLLSDSGFYLCAMPRDRSGNTIYFGEGSWLTVV.

This chain links TRBV6-5 with TRBJ1-5; 7 nucleotides line up with TRBD1. V shed 0 bases, J shed 4 bases, and the junction held 3 bases outside the gene matches. Germline loops: CDR1 MNHEY, CDR2 SVGAGI. The CDR3 is 15 residues long. DNA of the CDR3: TGTGCCAGCAGTTACTCGTGGGACAGAAATCAGCCCCAGCATTTT. Amino acid sequence: CASSYSWDRNQPQHF.

There are a few counts of this clone. The same CDR3 arises from other DNA sequences in this sample as well. V usage is TRBV9 and J usage is TRBJ1-1; 10 nucleotides align to TRBD1. CDR3 size: 14 residues. After removal of 3 bases from V and 5 bases from J, the junction contained 4 bases not matched to a gene. Germline V gene lookup returns CDR1 SGDLS and CDR2 YYNGEE. Here the CDR3 reads CASSAGQGGTEAFF. In DNA, the CDR3 is TGTGCCAGCAGCGCCGGACAGGGGGGAACTGAAGCTTTCTTT.

This chain connects TRBV18 to TRBJ2-3; D is possibly TRBD1 (6 bases). The V gene lost 2 bases and the J gene lost 11 bases, with 17 bases spanning the gap. The CDR3 runs 14 residues. Germline V gene data show CDR1 as KGHSH and CDR2 as LQKENI. CDR3 nucleotides: TGTGCCAGCTCACCAGAAAGGACAGTGCTTGAGCAGTATTTT. As protein: CASSPERTVLEQYF.

The DNA for the CDR3 is TGTGCCAGCGGCCGGGACAGCATCTATGGCTACACCTTC. Amino acids: CASGRDSIYGYTF. The chain joins TRBV7-8 to TRBJ1-2, with TRBD1 matching 7 bases. V shed 8 bases, J shed 4 bases, and the junction held 7 bases outside the gene matches. CDR3 length equals 13 residues. Per the germline V gene, CDR1 is SGHVS and CDR2 is FQNEAQ.

The chain combines TRBV19 with TRBJ1-2, with D unresolved. Trimming took off 0 bases at V and 2 bases at J, with 7 bases between the two ends. The germline CDR1 and CDR2 sequences are LNHDA and SQIVND (reference sequence). The CDR3 contains 14 residues. DNA of the CDR3: TGTGCCAGTAGTATAGACAGTTCAAACTATGGCTACACCTTC. It is translated as CASSIDSSNYGYTF.

The sample holds a few counts of this clone. The V gene is TRBV7-2, the J gene TRBJ1-4; D perhaps matches TRBD1 (5 bases). Trimming took 2 bases from V and 3 from J, leaving 10 bases between them. The CDR3 spans 15 residues. Germline V gene lookup returns CDR1 SGHTA and CDR2 FQGNSA. In DNA form, the CDR3 reads TGTGCCAGCAGCTTAACTCAGGGCCCTAATGAAAAACTGTTTTTT. This encodes CASSLTQGPNEKLFF.

This clone appeared once. Germline and junction disagree at one end, which may indicate a read error. The chain combines TRBV15 with TRBJ1-4; D might be TRBD1 (5 bases). Germline V gene data show CDR1 as LNHNV and CDR2 as YYDKDF (reference sequence). The CDR3 totals 15 residues. The CDR3 DNA follows: TGTGCCACCAGCAGAGATTCAGGGCCCGATGAAAAATTGTTTTTT. This encodes CATSRDSGPDEKLFF. The complete variable domain, with remaining parts taken from reference TRBV15 and TRBJ1-4, reads DAMVIQNPRYQVTQFGKPVTLSCSQTLNHNVMYWYQQKSSQAPKLLFHYYDKDFNNEADTPDNFQSRRPNTSFCFLDIRSPGLGDTAMYLCATSRDSGPDEKLFFGSGTQLSVL.

The CDR3 is CASSLDSFYGYTF. As DNA, the CDR3 is TGTGCCAGCAGTCTCGATAGTTTCTATGGCTACACCTTC. The chain has TRBV27 and TRBJ1-2; D is unclear. The CDR3 length is 13 residues. With 5 bases removed from V and 4 bases from J, the gap between germline ends came to 11 bases. Germline V gives CDR1 MNHEY, CDR2 SMNVEV (reference sequence).

The CDR3 sequence: CASSMGGAQTGELFF. CDR3 in DNA: TGTGCCAGTAGTATGGGAGGGGCGCAGACCGGGGAGCTGTTTTTT. V and J are TRBV19 and TRBJ2-2, with 7 bases that match TRBD2. V lost 3 bases to trimming and J lost 5 bases; unmatched junction nucleotides: 6. Germline assignment: CDR1 LNHDA and CDR2 SQIVND (reference sequence). The CDR3 has 15 amino acids.

The chain is built from TRBV3-1 (or the pseudogene TRBV3-2) and TRBJ1-3; unclear D gene. V lost 4 bases, J lost 10 bases, and 8 bases lay in between. The CDR3 spans 11 residues. The V gene's germline CDR1 is LGHDT and CDR2 YNNKEL (reference sequence). CDR3 residues: CASSLRFTIYF. The CDR3 nucleotides read TGTGCCAGCAGCCTGCGCTTTACCATATATTTT.

The chain combines TRBV30 with TRBJ2-7; D possibly corresponds to TRBD2 (6 bases). The CDR3 runs 15 residues. With 5 bases removed from V and 0 bases from J, the gap between germline ends came to 17 bases. CDR1 GTSNPN and CDR2 SVGIG come from the germline V gene (reference sequence). The CDR3 coding sequence is TGTGCCTGGGGGGGAGGAGCAGTCGTCTCCTACGAGCAGTACGTC. Its translation is CAWGGGAVVSYEQYV.